The rows below give T cell receptor beta chains drawn from one sample of a study of post-analysis software for immune sequencing data. TCRdb processed the PCR reads anew with MiXCR; each CDR3 protein has one entry. Among about 820,000 distinct CDR3 sequences, around 50% were seen once, and the ten largest hold around 4.5%. The sequencing sample was made of blood. The receptors shown here come from a girl between 5 and 17 years old with multiple sclerosis. CDR3s include the opening cysteine and the closing phenylalanine or tryptophan. The D gene is left open where the match is weak. Size is omitted from some rows. Given values are once, few, many or a class for expanded clones.

d_gene,j_gene,abundance,v_gene,CDR3nt,CDR3aa
TRBD1,TRBJ1-2,.,TRBV20-1,TGCAGTGCCGTCCCCGGGACAGGGGGTTCCTATGGCTACACCTTC,CSAVPGTGGSYGYTF
TRBD1,TRBJ2-4,.,TRBV5-1,TGCGCCAGCAGCTTTGAGACAGGGGGTAGCATTCAGTACTTC,CASSFETGGSIQYF
.,TRBJ2-1,few,TRBV5-1,TGCGCCAGCAGCTTGGAGCGGGTAGTCCACACGGAGCAGTTCTTC,CASSLERVVHTEQFF
.,TRBJ2-7,.,TRBV20-1,TGCAGTGCTAGAGTCTGGACTTCCTCCTACGAGCAGTACTTC,CSARVWTSSYEQYF
TRBD1,TRBJ1-2,few,TRBV12-3/TRBV12-4,TGTGCCAGCAGTTTAAGAGGACAGGGGCCCTATGGCTACACCTTC,CASSLRGQGPYGYTF
TRBD2,TRBJ2-7,.,TRBV5-1,TGCGCCAGCAGCTCGCCGGGACTAGCGGGGGACGAGCAGTACTTC,CASSSPGLAGDEQYF
TRBD2,TRBJ2-1,.,TRBV5-1,TGCGCCAGCAGCGACGGGACTACCCGAATTGATGAGCAGTTCTTC,CASSDGTTRIDEQFF
.,TRBJ2-7,once,TRBV7-3,TGTGCCAGCAGCTTAACGTTCGCGCCAAGAGAAACCCAGTACTTC,CASSLTFAPRETQYF
.,TRBJ2-7,.,TRBV6-6,TGTGCCAGCAGCGGAACAGGGATCTCCTACGAGCAGTACTTC,CASSGTGISYEQYF
TRBD1,TRBJ1-2,few,TRBV5-5,TGTGCCGGCAGCTTGATTGACAGGGGTGCTAACTATGGCTACACCTTC,CAGSLIDRGANYGYTF
TRBD1,TRBJ2-7,once,TRBV2,TGTGCCAGCATCCCGGGACAGAACCTCTCCTACGAGCAGTACTTC,CASIPGQNLSYEQYF